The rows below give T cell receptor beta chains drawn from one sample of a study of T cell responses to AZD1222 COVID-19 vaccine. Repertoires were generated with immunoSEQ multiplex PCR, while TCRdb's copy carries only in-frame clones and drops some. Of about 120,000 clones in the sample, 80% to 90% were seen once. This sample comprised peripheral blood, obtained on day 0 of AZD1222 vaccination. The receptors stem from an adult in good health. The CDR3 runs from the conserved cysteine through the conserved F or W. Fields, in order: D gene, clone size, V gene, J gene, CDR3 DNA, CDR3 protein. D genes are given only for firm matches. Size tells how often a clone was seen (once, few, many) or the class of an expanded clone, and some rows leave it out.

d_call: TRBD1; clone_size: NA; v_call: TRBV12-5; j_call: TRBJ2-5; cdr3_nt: TGTGCTAGTGGTTTGGTTCTACAGGGGGCGGGAGAGACCCAGTACTTC; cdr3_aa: CASGLVLQGAGETQYF
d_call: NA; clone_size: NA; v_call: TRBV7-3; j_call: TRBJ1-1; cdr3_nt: TGTGCCAGCAGCTTAAGCAGGGAGAAAGTGGGCACTGAAGCTTTCTTT; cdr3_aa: CASSLSREKVGTEAFF
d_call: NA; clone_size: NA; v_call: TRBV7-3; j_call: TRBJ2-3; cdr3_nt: TGTGCCAGCAGCCCTGGCACAGATACGCAGTATTTT; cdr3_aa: CASSPGTDTQYF
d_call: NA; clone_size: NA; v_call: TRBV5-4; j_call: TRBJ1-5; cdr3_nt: TGTGCCAGCAGCTTGGACAGAGATCAGCCCCAGCATTTT; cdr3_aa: CASSLDRDQPQHF
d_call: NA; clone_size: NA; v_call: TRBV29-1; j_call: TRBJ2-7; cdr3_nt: TGCAGCGTTGAGAAATCCTACGAGCAGTACTTC; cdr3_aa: CSVEKSYEQYF
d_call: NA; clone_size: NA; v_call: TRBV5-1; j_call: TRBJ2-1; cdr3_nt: TGCGCCAGCAGCACGGAAAGCTCGCGGGCCTACAATGAGCAGTTCTTC; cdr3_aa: CASSTESSRAYNEQFF
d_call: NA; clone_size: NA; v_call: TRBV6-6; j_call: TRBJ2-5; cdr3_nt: TGTGCCAGCAGTTACTCGGAAGGGTCGGAGACCCAGTACTTC; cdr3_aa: CASSYSEGSETQYF
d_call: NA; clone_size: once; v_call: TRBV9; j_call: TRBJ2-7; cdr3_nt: TGTGCCAGCAGCGTAGGGGTAGCGCCCCACTACGAGCAGTACTTC; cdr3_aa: CASSVGVAPHYEQYF
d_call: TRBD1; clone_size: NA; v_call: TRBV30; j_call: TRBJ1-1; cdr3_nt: TGTGCCTGGAGTAGAGGACAGGCGAACACTGAAGCTTTCTTT; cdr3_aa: CAWSRGQANTEAFF
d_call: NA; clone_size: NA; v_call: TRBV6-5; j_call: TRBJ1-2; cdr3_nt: TGTGCCAGCAGTCTCCCGCCTCGAGACACCTTC; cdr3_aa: CASSLPPRDTF
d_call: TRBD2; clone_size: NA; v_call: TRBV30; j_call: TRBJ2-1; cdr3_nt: TGTGCCTGGAGTCCTTATACGGGACTAGCGGGAGGTGGGTCGAACAATGAGCAGTTCTTC; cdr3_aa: CAWSPYTGLAGGGSNNEQFF
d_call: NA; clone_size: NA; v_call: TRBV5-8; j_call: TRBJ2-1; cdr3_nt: TGTGCCAGCGTCTACCCGAGCTCCTACAATGAGCAGTTCTTC; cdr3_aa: CASVYPSSYNEQFF
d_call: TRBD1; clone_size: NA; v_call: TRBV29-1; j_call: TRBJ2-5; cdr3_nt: TGCAGCGTTCGACCGGGACAGCCCCAAGAGACCCAGTACTTC; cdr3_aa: CSVRPGQPQETQYF
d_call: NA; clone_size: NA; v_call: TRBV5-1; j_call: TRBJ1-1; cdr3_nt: TGCGCCAGCAGCCTCCTAGGAGGCACTGAAGCTTTCTTT; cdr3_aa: CASSLLGGTEAFF
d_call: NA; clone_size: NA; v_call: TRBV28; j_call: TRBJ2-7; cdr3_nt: TGTGCCAGCCTTAGCGTAGCATCCTACGAGCAGTACTTC; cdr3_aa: CASLSVASYEQYF
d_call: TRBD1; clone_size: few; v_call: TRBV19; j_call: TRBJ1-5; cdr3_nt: TGTGCCAGTAGGGGACAGGGGTTTGGCAATCAGCCCCAGCATTTT; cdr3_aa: CASRGQGFGNQPQHF
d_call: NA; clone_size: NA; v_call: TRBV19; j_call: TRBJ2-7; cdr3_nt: TGTGCCAGTCGGCCAGAAGCGAGGGACGAGCAGTACTTC; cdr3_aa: CASRPEARDEQYF
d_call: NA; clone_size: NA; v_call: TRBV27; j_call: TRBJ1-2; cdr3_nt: TGTGCCAGCAGCCCCGGACGTGGGGATTTCGGCTACACCTTC; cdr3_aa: CASSPGRGDFGYTF
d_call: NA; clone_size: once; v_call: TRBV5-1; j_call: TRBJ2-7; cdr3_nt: TGCGCCAGCAGCTTGGGGGGACCGAGTTTCTCCGAGCAGTACTTC; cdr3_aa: CASSLGGPSFSEQYF
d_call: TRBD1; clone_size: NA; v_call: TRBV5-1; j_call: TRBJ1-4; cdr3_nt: TGCGCCAGCAGCTTGGAAGGCAGGGGGCTAGGGGAAAAACTGTTTTTT; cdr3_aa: CASSLEGRGLGEKLFF
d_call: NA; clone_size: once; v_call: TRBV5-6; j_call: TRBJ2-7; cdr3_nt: TGTGCCAGCAGCTTGGTGTCGCGTTCCTACGAGCAGTACTTC; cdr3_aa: CASSLVSRSYEQYF
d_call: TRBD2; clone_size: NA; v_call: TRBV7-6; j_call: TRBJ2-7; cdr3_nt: TGTGCCAGCAGCTTAGGCGCTAGCGGGGCGGACGAGCAGTACTTC; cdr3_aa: CASSLGASGADEQYF
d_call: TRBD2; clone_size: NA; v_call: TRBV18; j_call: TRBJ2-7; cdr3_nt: TGTGCCAGCTCACCGGGGGGGGGACCCACCTACGAGCAGTACTTC; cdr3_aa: CASSPGGGPTYEQYF
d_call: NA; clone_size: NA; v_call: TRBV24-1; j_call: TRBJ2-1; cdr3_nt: TGTGCCACCAGTTTAACAGGTATAAACTATGAGCAGTTCTTC; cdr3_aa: CATSLTGINYEQFF
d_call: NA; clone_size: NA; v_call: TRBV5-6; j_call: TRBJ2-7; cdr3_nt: TGTGCCAGCAGCTCCCCCACCTTAAGCTCCTACGAGCAGTACTTC; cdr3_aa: CASSSPTLSSYEQYF
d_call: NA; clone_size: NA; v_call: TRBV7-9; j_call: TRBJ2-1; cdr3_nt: TGTGCCAGCAGCGCCACCCTGGGCAACAATGAGCAGTTCTTC; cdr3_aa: CASSATLGNNEQFF
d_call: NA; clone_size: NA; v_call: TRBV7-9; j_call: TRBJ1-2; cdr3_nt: TGTGCCAGCAGCTTAGGCTACGGATACTATGGCTACACCTTC; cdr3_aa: CASSLGYGYYGYTF
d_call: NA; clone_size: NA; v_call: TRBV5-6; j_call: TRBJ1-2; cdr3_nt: TGTGCCGTGTCCCTTCTCCGGCGGCCTAACTATGGCTACACCTTC; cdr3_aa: CAVSLLRRPNYGYTF
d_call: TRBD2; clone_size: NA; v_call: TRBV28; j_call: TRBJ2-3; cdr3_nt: TGTGCCAGCAGGCGACTAGCGGGAGGCGGGAGCACAGATACGCAGTATTTT; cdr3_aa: CASRRLAGGGSTDTQYF
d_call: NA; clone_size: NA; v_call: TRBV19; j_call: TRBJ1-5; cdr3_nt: TGTGCCAGTAGTATTGATGGGGGGCAAAGACAGCCCCAGCATTTT; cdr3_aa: CASSIDGGQRQPQHF
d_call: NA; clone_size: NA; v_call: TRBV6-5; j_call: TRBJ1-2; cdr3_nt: TGTGCCAGCACTATCGGGAATGGCTACACCTTC; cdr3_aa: CASTIGNGYTF
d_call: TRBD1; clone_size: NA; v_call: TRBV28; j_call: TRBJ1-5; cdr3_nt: TGTGCCAGCACCCCAGGGGGGTGGAATCAGCCCCAGCATTTT; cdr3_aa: CASTPGGWNQPQHF
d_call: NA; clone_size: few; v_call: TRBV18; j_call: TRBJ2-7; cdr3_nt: TGTGCCAGCTCACCCGCCTACGAGCAGTACTTC; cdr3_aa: CASSPAYEQYF
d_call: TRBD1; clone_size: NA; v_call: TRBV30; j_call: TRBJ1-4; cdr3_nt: TGTGCCTGGAGCCAGGGGGTTGGGGAAAAACTGTTTTTT; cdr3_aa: CAWSQGVGEKLFF
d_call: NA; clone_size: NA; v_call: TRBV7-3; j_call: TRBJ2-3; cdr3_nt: TGTGCCAGCAGCTTTGTGGGGGCCGTAGATACGCAGTATTTT; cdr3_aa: CASSFVGAVDTQYF
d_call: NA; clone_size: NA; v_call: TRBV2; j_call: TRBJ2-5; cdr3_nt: TGTGCCAGTGGGGGTGGCGCCAAAGAGACCCAGTACTTC; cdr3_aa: CASGGGAKETQYF
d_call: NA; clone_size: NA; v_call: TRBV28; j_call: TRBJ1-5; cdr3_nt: TGTGCCAGCAGTTTTAGGGCGAGGCCCCAGCATTTT; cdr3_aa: CASSFRARPQHF